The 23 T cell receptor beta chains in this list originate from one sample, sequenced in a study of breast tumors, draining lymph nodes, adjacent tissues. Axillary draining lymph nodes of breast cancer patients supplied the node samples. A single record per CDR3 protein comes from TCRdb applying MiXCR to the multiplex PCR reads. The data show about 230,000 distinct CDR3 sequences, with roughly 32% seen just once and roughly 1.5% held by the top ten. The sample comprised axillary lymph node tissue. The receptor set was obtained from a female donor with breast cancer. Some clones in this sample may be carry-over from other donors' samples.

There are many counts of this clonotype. The CDR3 sequence: CASKRTEFGELFF. CDR3 nucleotides: TGTGCCAGCAAGAGGACAGAGTTCGGGGAGCTGTTTTTT. This chain links TRBV6-5 with TRBJ2-2, with a tentative D call TRBD1 (6 bases). This CDR3 is 13 amino acids long. Trimming took 7 bases from V and 7 from J, leaving 13 bases between them. CDR1 and CDR2 from the germline V gene are MNHEY and SVGAGI.

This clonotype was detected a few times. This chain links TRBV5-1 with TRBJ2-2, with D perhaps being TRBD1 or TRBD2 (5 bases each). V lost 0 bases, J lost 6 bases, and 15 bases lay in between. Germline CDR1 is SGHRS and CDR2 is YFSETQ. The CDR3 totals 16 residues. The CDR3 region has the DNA TGCGCCAGCAGCTTGGATGCGGTCGGGGACCCCGGGGAGCTGTTTTTT. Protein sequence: CASSLDAVGDPGELFF.

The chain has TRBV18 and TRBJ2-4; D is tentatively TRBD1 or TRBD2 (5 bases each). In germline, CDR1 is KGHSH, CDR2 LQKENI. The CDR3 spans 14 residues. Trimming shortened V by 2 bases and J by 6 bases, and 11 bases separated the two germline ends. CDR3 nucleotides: TGTGCCAGCTCACCAATGAGGGGCGCAAACATTCAGTACTTC. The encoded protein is CASSPMRGANIQYF.

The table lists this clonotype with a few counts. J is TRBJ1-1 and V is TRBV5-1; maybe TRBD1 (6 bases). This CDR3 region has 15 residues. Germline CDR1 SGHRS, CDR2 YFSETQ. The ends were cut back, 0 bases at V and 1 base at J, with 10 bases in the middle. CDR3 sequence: CASSLGLGANTEAFF. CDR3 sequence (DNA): TGCGCCAGCAGCTTGGGGTTGGGGGCGAACACTGAAGCTTTCTTT.

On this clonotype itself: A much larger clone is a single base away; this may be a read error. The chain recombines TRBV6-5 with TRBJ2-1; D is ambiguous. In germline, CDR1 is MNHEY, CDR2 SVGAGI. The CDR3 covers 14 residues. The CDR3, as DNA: TGTGCCAGCAGGTTCTCTCTAGGGTTCGATGAGCAGTCCTTC. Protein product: CASRFSLGFDEQSF.

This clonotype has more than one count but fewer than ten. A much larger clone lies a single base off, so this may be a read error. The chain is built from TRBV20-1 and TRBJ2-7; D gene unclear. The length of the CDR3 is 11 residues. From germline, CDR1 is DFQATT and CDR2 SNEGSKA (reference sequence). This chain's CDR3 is CSASDNYEQSF. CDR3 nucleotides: TGCAGTGCTAGTGATAACTACGAGCAGTCCTTC.

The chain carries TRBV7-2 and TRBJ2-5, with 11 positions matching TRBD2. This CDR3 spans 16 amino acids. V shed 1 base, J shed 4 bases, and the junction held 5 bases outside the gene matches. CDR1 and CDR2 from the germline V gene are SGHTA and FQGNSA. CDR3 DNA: TGTGCCAGCAGCTTAGATCCTAGCGGGAGGACAGAGACCCAGTACTTC. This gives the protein CASSLDPSGRTETQYF. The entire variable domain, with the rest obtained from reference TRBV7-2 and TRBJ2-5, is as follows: GAGVSQSPSNKVTEKGKDVELRCDPISGHTALYWYRQSLGQGLEFLIYFQGNSAPDKSGLPSDRFSAERTGGSVSTLTIQRTQQEDSAVYLCASSLDPSGRTETQYFGPGTRLLVL.

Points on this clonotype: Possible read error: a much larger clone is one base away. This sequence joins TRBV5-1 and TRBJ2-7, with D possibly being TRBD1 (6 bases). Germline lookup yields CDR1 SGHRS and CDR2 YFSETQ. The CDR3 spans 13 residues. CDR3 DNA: TGCGCCAGCAGCTTGACAGGGAACTACGACCAGTACTTC. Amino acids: CASSLTGNYDQYF.

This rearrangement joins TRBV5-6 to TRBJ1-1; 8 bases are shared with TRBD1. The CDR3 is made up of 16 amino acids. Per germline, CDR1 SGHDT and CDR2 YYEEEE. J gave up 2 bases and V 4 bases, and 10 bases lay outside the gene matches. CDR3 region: CASSEGTGWGNTEAFF. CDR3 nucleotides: TGTGCCAGCAGCGAGGGGACAGGATGGGGTAACACTGAAGCTTTCTTT.

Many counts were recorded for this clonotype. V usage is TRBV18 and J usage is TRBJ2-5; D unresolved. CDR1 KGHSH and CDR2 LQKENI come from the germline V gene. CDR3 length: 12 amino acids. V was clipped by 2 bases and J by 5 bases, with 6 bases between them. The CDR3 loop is CASSPTLETQYF. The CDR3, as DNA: TGTGCCAGCTCACCAACGTTGGAGACCCAGTACTTC.

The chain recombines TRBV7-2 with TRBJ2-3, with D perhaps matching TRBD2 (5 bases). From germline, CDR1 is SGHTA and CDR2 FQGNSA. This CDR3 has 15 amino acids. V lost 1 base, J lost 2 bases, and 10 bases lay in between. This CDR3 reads CASSLVPGNTDTQYF. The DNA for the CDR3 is TGTGCCAGCAGCTTAGTTCCGGGAAACACAGATACGCAGTATTTT.

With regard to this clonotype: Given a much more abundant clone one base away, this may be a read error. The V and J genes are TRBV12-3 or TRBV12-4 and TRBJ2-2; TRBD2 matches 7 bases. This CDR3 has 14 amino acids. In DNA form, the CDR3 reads TGTGCCAGCAGTCCTACCCGGGGGGTCGGGGAGCTGTGTTTT. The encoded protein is CASSPTRGVGELCF.

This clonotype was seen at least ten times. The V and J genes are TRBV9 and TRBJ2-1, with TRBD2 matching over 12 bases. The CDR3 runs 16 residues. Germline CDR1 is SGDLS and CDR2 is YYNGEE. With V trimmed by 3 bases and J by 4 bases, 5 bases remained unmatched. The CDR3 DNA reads TGTGCCAGCAGCGACACCGGGACTAGCGGGTACAATGAGCAGTTCTTC. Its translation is CASSDTGTSGYNEQFF.

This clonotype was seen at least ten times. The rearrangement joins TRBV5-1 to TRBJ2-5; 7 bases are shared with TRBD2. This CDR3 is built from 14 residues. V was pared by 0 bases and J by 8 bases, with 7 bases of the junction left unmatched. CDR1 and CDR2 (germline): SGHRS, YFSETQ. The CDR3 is CASSLESGTDTQYF. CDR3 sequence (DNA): TGCGCCAGCAGCTTGGAAAGCGGGACGGACACCCAGTACTTC.

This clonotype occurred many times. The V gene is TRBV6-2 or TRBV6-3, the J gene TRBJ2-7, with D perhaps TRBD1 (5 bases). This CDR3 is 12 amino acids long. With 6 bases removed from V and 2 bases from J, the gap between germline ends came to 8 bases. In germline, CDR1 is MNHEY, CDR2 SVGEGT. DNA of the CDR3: TGTGCCAGCAGGGACATTCCCTACGAGCAGTACTTC. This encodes CASRDIPYEQYF.

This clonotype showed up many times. The DNA for the CDR3 is TGTGCCAGCAGTTACTTAAGCCAGCCTAACTATGGCTACACCTTC. Translated: CASSYLSQPNYGYTF. V usage is TRBV6-6 and J usage is TRBJ1-2; D is uncertain. The CDR3 has 15 amino acids. Germline lookup yields CDR1 MNHNY and CDR2 SVGAGI (reference sequence). Deletions cut 1 base from V and 0 bases from J, with 9 bases between.

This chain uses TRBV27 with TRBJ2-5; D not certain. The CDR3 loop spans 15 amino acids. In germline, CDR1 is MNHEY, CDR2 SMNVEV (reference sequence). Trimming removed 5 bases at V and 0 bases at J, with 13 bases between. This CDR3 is CASSPLTVYQETQYF. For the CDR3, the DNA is TGTGCCAGCAGTCCCCTGACGGTGTACCAAGAGACCCAGTACTTC.

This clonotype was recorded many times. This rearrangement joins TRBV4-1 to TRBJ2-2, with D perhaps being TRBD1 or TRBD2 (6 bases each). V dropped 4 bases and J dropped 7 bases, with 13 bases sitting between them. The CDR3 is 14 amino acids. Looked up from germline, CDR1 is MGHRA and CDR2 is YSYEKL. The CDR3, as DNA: TGCGCCAGCAGCCGACCACAGGGAGGCGGGGAGCTGTTTTTT. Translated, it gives CASSRPQGGGELFF.

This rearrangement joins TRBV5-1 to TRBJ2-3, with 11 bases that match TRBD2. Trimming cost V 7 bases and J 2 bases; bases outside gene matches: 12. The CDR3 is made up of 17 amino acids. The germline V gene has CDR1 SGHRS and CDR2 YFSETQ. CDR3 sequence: CASGDGGTSGITDTQYF. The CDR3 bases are TGCGCCAGCGGAGACGGGGGGACTAGCGGAATCACAGATACGCAGTATTTT.

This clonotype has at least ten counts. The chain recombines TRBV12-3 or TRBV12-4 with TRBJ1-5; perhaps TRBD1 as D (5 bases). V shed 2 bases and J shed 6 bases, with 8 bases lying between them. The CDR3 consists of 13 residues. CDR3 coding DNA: TGTGCCAGCAGTTTAAAGGGGTCTCAGCCCCAGCATTTT. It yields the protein CASSLKGSQPQHF.

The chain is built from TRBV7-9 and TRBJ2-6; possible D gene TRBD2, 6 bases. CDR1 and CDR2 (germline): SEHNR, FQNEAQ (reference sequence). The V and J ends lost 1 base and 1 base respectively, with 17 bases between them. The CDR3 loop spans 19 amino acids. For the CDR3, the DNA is TGTGCCAGCAGCTTAGGGGGCGGGGCTCTGTCTTCTGGGGCCAACGTCCTGACTTTC. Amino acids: CASSLGGGALSSGANVLTF.

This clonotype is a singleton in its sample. The chain's CDR3 is CASSYRGSGTEAFF. Written as DNA, the CDR3 is TGTGCCAGCAGTTACAGGGGTTCGGGGACTGAAGCTTTCTTT. The chain couples TRBV6-6 to TRBJ1-1; TRBD1 is a possible D gene (5 bases). V was trimmed by 2 bases and J by 5 bases, leaving 12 bases between them. The CDR3 runs 14 residues. CDR1 is MNHNY, CDR2 SVGAGI, per germline (reference sequence).

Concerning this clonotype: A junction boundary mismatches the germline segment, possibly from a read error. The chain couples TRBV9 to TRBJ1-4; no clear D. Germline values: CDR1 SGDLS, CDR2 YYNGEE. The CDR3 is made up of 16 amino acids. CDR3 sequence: CASSVGRLAANEKPFF. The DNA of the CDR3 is TGTGCCAGCAGCGTAGGGCGACTGGCGGCTAATGAAAAACCGTTTTTT.